This T cell receptor beta chain was identified during a study of cytomegalovirus exposure and HLA in healthy donors. Findings and caveats of the study: Per a later analysis, HLA-associated TCR beta chains showed more clonal expansion than other, equally common TCR beta chains. Relative to the 666-donor mean, N-insertions were reportedly fewer in an Asian-associated ancestry cluster in a later analysis. Evidence from a later analysis indicated that most CMV-associated TCR beta chains looked HLA-restricted. Later analysis identified 15,000 to 20,000 TCR beta sequences associated with HLA alleles, using a false discovery rate threshold of 0.05.

The PCR was carried out with 60 Vbeta primers and 13 Jbeta primers. The data were produced by immunoSEQ multiplex PCR, yet TCRdb's version contains in-frame clones alone and is incomplete. In the table there are under 150,000 clones, around 69% of which are singletons. Germline CDR1 and CDR2: SGHRS and YFSETQ. This CDR3 has 15 amino acids. Trimming pared 6 bases from V and 0 bases from J, leaving 15 bases between. This clone has only one observation. The target antigen is unknown. This TCR derives from a human donor in good health. Material for sequencing was PBMCs. J is TRBJ1-2 and V is TRBV5-1, with a possible D match to TRBD1 (5 bases). The CDR3 loop is CASKPQGTSNYGYTF. CDR3 nucleotide sequence: TGCGCCAGCAAGCCCCAGGGAACCTCTAACTATGGCTACACCTTC.